What follows describes a single T cell receptor beta chain. Its antigen target is currently unknown. Per-nucleotide qualities are absent, and no much larger clonotype sits a single base away. The method was the immunoSEQ multiplex PCR assay. A mixture of 60 forward primers for TCR Vbeta segments and 13 reverse primers for TCR Jbeta segments was used in the multiplex PCR. The CDR3 region of rearranged TCR beta genes was amplified from genomic DNA by a multiplex PCR assay. The amplified TCR beta libraries were sequenced on the Illumina HiSeq System as 87-base-pair reads. As for the original processing: A later analysis tallied 75 million to 95 million unique TCR beta chains across the 650 to 750 repertoires, and some 10 million of those chains were shared by two or more donors. To remove PCR and sequencing errors, raw reads were error-corrected and collapsed into unique sequences using a nearest-neighbor algorithm that merged closely related sequences. V, D and J gene segments were assigned by aligning CDR3 sequences to IMGT reference sequences. For a sequence to be retained, a match of at least six nucleotides was required to both a V gene segment and a J gene segment. A rearrangement counted as productive if the CDR3 had no stop codons and remained in frame with V and J, and every other rearrangement counted as non-productive. CDR3 was defined according to IMGT convention as the region running from the second conserved V-encoded cysteine to the conserved J-encoded phenylalanine. Sequences without an unambiguous match to a single V gene segment were excluded from the earlier analysis of about 600 of the donors. An earlier analysis of approximately 590 of the donors called V segments functional above 56.7% productive rearrangements and segregating when the between-donor standard deviation exceeded 5%. A statistical classification framework was developed to diagnose cytomegalovirus status using the catalog of TCR beta chain sequences. In a later analysis, TCR nucleotide sequences were compared against IMGT/GENE-DB human TR gene sequences so that V and J genes could be assigned. In a later analysis, CDR3 sequences and most-parsimonious VDJ recombination scenarios were assigned using the TCRdist pipeline. In a later analysis, each TCR beta chain was defined by its CDR3 amino acid sequence together with its V-gene family, and reads without a unique V-gene family were excluded. As a way to deal with suspected cross-contamination and a sequencing artifact, a later analysis dropped 500 to 700 nucleotide sequences that were highly shared and had low generation probability. For each public chain, a later analysis derived a clonal expansion index from normalized ranks of inferred template counts within each repertoire. A later analysis computed generation probabilities with a VDJ recombination model fitted to out-of-frame rearrangements, and checked the results against IGoR. A later analysis scored TCR-TCR, TCR-HLA and TCR-CMV co-occurrence with hypergeometric tests, applying a repertoire-size bias correction to TCR pairs. A later analysis estimated false discovery rates by permuting HLA or CMV assignments 20 times. In a later analysis, co-occurring TCRs were grouped using DBSCAN, with TCRdist sequence similarity added in when clustering inside HLA-allele-positive subsets. Repertoires with fewer than 30,000 or more than 120,000 public chains were left out of co-occurrence clustering, as were a handful of repertoires with anomalous nucleotide sharing. Sourced from immuneACCESS, this table was stored by TCRdb with only in-frame sequences that have V and J called. A share of the clones is absent; for the studies checked, an unresolved V gene accounts for under half, and the remainder has no known explanation. V and J calls and clone size are those listed in that table; D and trimming were worked out from the DNA. The sample data list 110,000 to 150,000 clones, and about 80% of these were observed just once. The ten top clones hold approximately 9.7% of the sample.

This entry comes from a study of cytomegalovirus exposure and HLA in healthy donors (dated by TCRdb to 2017 to 2019). Background for the entire study: According to an earlier analysis of a few hundred of the donors, about 179 million T cells yielded 90 million to 140 million unique TCR beta sequences and 276 Gb of sequence data. Approximately 300 gigabases of sequencing data and roughly 80 million unique TCR sequences made up an early release that covered several hundred HLA-typed donors. Among the roughly 380 genotyped donors, around 79% belonged to the genetic ancestry cluster associated with self-reported Caucasian donors. The study aimed to test whether signatures of past pathogen exposure could be identified by cataloging public T cell receptors. Using immunosequencing, the study profiled T cell repertoires from 550 to 750 subjects and related those repertoires to cytomegalovirus serostatus. Besides the first cohort of some 670 subjects, a separate validation cohort made up of 95 to 150 different subjects was used. High-throughput TCR immunosequencing, statistical association of individual TCRs with disease status, and machine learning were combined to predict cytomegalovirus infection status. A later analysis re-analyzed previously published TCR beta repertoires from 666 donors and added high-resolution HLA genotyping to study TCR occurrence patterns. Rather than drawing on any new phenotypic data, the later analysis identified candidate immune exposures from TCR beta sequences and the way those sequences occurred across donors. To decide whether each TCR beta V gene segment behaved as functional or pseudogenic, an earlier analysis of fewer than 750 of the donors relied on high-throughput TCR beta sequencing. Donor age, sex, ethnicity and CMV serostatus were collected together with the repertoire data. A later genetic analysis took genome-wide SNP genotypes for about three fifths of the 666 donors and used that subset as a discovery cohort. All discovery cohort repertoires had been generated on a single sequencing platform. HLA typing included class I and class II loci at four-digit resolution. Typing coverage varied by locus: 629-630 donors for A, B, C, DRB1 and DQB1; roughly 560 for DQA1; 600 to 610 for DPA1; 450 to 480 for DPB1. Because of strong linkage in the cohort, 5 or 6 DR-DQ haplotypes were treated as single units for association and clustering. Among 398 genotyped donors of the cohort, an average of roughly 230,000 unique TCR beta nucleotide sequences was sequenced per donor, of which roughly 18% were non-productive.

The germline V gene yields SGHTA for CDR1 and FQGNSA for CDR2. Here V drops 5 bases and J drops 8 bases, and the junction holds 5 bases not matched to any gene. The CDR3 numbers 13 residues from cysteine through phenylalanine. Of the read, only the CDR3 DNA is kept; its 39 bases are in frame from base 1. General conclusions and limits of the study: Across donors, most TCR sequences were observed very rarely, whereas some public TCRs were present in many individuals. The cohort was sequenced for TCR beta chains only, and without alpha or paired-chain data the features that could be detected were limited. HLA typing was unavailable for some donors at each locus, so association tests used only the typed subset. A further reported finding was that TCR beta sequences accurately predicted the HLA-A and HLA-B alleles for most subjects in the first cohort. In a later analysis, TCR association rates were found to vary across HLA loci, with the most associated TCRs seen for DRB1 alleles and the fewest for HLA-C alleles. According to a later analysis, parvovirus B19, influenza, CMV and Epstein-Barr virus appeared linked to several top co-occurrence clusters. CMV serostatus was the only immune exposure information available for the cohort. When HLA alleles, especially DR and DQ, strongly co-occurred, TCR associations were difficult to assign to individual alleles. In both the original and validation cohorts, the classifier was reported to diagnose cytomegalovirus status with high specificity and sensitivity. Most CMV-associated TCR beta chains appeared to be HLA-restricted in a later analysis, and the HLA associations seemed to be driven largely by CMV exposure. Specific HLA alleles were associated with over 15,000 TCR beta sequences at a false discovery rate of 0.05 in a later analysis. Because counts were too low, around 17 rarely observed V segments, including chromosome 9 orphons, were left out of the earlier analysis of approximately 500 of the donors. Compared with the 666-donor mean, donors in an Asian-associated ancestry cluster had fewer N-insertions in productive TCRs, according to a later genetic analysis. In vitro tests confirmed that a few of the cytomegalovirus-associated TCR beta chains recognize cytomegalovirus antigens. A later analysis found that HLA-associated TCR beta chains were more clonally expanded and had lower generation probabilities than equally common non-associated chains. A cluster of highly shared sequence variants was judged likely to represent a technical artifact of the sequencing pipeline. It was suggested by the authors that the approach could potentially be generalized to other disease states and immunological phenotypes. An earlier analysis of 587 of the donors showed that most TCR beta V segments appeared in productive rearrangements either about 90% or about 30% of the time, which broadly matched IMGT annotations. Correlated functional status among segregating V segments might be attributable to linkage disequilibrium, but an unknown experimental factor could not be ruled out. The study gave a list of about 150 TCR beta chains associated with cytomegalovirus. In a later genetic analysis, a missense DCLRE1C variant was associated with V-gene and J-gene trimming of TCR beta chains, and the association was replicated in an independent cohort. Presence/absence analyses assumed roughly uniform sequencing depth across donors, an assumption that may not hold. Some IMGT-functional V segments, including TRBV6-2 and TRBV6-3, could not be told apart with the 87-base-pair reads, so those segments were excluded.

In total, 666 healthy bone marrow donors made up the cohort. At the time of sampling, every cohort member was nominally healthy, though immune exposures that went unrecorded were likely present. The donor tested CMV seropositive and was one of the 289 seropositive cohort members. A peripheral blood sample was collected from each donor, and TCR beta sequencing was performed on peripheral blood mononuclear cells. The Qiagen DNeasy Blood Extraction Kit was used to extract genomic DNA from the blood cell samples. The origin of this receptor is a woman aged 55-69 years in good health and CMV-seropositive. The sequence links TRBV7-2 to TRBJ1-2; 10 bases in between match TRBD1. Sequences were obtained from PBMCs. The CDR3 is CASSQDRGGGYTF. The DNA reads as follows: TGTGCCAGCAGCCAGGACAGGGGGGGAGGCTACACCTTC.